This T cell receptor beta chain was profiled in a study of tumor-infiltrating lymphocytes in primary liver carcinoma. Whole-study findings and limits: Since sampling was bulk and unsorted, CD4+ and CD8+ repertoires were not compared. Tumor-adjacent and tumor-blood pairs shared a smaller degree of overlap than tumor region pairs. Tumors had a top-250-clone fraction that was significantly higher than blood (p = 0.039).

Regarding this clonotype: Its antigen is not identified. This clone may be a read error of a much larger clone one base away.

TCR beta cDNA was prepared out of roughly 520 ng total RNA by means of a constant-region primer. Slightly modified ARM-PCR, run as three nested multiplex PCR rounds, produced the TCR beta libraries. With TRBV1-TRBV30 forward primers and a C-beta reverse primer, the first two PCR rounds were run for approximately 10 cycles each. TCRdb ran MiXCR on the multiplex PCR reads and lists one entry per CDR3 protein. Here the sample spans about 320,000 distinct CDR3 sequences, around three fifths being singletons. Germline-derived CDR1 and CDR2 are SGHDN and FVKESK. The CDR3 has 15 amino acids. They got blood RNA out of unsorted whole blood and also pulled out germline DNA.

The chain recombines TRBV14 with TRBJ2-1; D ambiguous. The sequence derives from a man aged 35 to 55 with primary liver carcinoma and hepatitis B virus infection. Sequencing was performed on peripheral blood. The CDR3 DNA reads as TGTGCCAGCTGCCAAGAATGGGTAGGGATAGATGAGCAGTTCTTC. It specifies CASCQEWVGIDEQFF.